These T cell receptor beta chains were read from a single sample in a study of blood T cell repertoires in COVID-19. TCRdb's copy holds only in-frame clones and misses some; the assay was immunoSEQ multiplex PCR. The table has approximately 150,000 clones, approximately 84% seen once; the top ten hold about 5.6%. Input material: peripheral blood. These receptors were obtained from a woman aged 45-65 years with COVID-19, enrolled during active disease. The CDR3 runs from the conserved cysteine through the conserved F or W. A D gene is named only where the DNA matches it firmly. The size of a clone is reported for some rows only, either as once, few or many, or as a class for expanded clones.

TRBD1	NA	TRBJ1-2	TRBV6-5	CASSYGQGGSRYGYTF	TGTGCCAGCAGTTACGGGCAGGGGGGTAGCCGCTATGGCTACACCTTC
TRBD2	NA	TRBJ2-3	TRBV7-3	CASSLLPRGAGVDTQYF	TGTGCCAGCAGCTTACTTCCGCGGGGGGCCGGGGTAGATACGCAGTATTTT
NA	NA	TRBJ1-1	TRBV6-2/TRBV6-3	CASSYGQHYTEAFF	TGTGCCAGCAGTTACGGACAGCACTACACTGAAGCTTTCTTT
NA	once	TRBJ1-1	TRBV5-4	CASQTESMYTEAFF	TGTGCCAGCCAGACAGAGTCTATGTACACTGAAGCTTTCTTT
NA	NA	TRBJ1-3	TRBV28	CASSGTGRGAGNTIYF	TGTGCCAGCAGCGGGACGGGGAGGGGGGCTGGAAACACCATATATTTT
NA	NA	TRBJ2-2	TRBV19	CASIDPGDTGELFF	TGTGCCAGTATTGACCCAGGCGACACCGGGGAGCTGTTTTTT
NA	once	TRBJ2-7	TRBV6-6	CASSTTDYEQYF	TGTGCCAGCAGCACGACAGACTACGAGCAGTACTTC
TRBD2	NA	TRBJ2-1	TRBV3-1/TRBV3-2	CASSHPGLAGGDEQFF	TGTGCCAGCAGCCACCCGGGACTAGCGGGGGGTGATGAGCAGTTCTTC
NA	NA	TRBJ2-1	TRBV15	CATSRDFSSNEQFF	TGTGCCACCAGCAGGGACTTTTCCAGCAATGAGCAGTTCTTC
TRBD1	NA	TRBJ1-1	TRBV19	CASSPQGGSYEAFF	TGTGCCAGTAGTCCACAGGGGGGTTCGTATGAAGCTTTCTTT
NA	NA	TRBJ2-7	TRBV10-3	CAISESPGEQYF	TGTGCCATCAGTGAATCCCCCGGCGAGCAGTACTTC
NA	NA	TRBJ1-1	TRBV5-1	CASSSPGLTEAFF	TGCGCCAGCAGCTCCCCAGGGCTCACTGAAGCTTTCTTT
NA	NA	TRBJ1-6	TRBV5-5	CASSLVQGGSPLHF	TGTGCCAGCAGCTTGGTGCAGGGTGGTTCACCCCTCCACTTT
TRBD1	NA	TRBJ1-4	TRBV10-1	CASKLLARGRRHGEKLFF	TGCGCCAGCAAACTCTTGGCCAGGGGGCGCCGACACGGAGAAAAACTGTTTTTT
TRBD2	NA	TRBJ2-3	TRBV7-2	CASSQGLAGIDTQYF	TGTGCCAGCAGCCAGGGACTAGCGGGGATAGATACGCAGTATTTT
NA	NA	TRBJ2-2	TRBV30	CAWNRDTGELFF	TGTGCCTGGAATCGGGACACCGGGGAGCTGTTTTTT
NA	NA	TRBJ1-2	TRBV5-1	CASSPAGNYGYTF	TGCGCCAGCAGCCCAGCGGGGAACTATGGCTACACCTTC
NA	NA	TRBJ2-7	TRBV7-2	CASSLSAGTYEQYF	TGTGCCAGCAGCTTATCGGCAGGGACCTACGAGCAGTACTTC
TRBD1	NA	TRBJ1-2	TRBV7-2	CASSSPGQETFGYTF	TGTGCCAGCAGCTCTCCGGGACAGGAAACTTTTGGCTACACCTTC
NA	NA	TRBJ1-4	TRBV28	CASRLQGGDEKLFF	TGTGCCAGCAGATTACAGGGAGGAGATGAAAAACTGTTTTTT
TRBD2	NA	TRBJ2-7	TRBV24-1	CATSDGLAGGYEQYF	TGTGCCACCAGTGATGGACTAGCGGGGGGCTACGAGCAGTACTTC
NA	once	TRBJ2-1	TRBV9	CASSSVAREDEQFF	TGTGCCAGCAGCTCCGTTGCCCGGGAAGATGAGCAGTTCTTC
NA	NA	TRBJ1-6	TRBV19	CASTMGTFDSPLHF	TGTGCCAGTACTATGGGGACATTTGATTCACCCCTCCACTTT
TRBD1	NA	TRBJ2-7	TRBV7-2	CASSRNQDRVYEQYF	TGTGCCAGCAGCAGAAATCAGGACAGGGTGTACGAGCAGTACTTC
TRBD2	NA	TRBJ2-1	TRBV7-3	CASSFRGSSYNEQFF	TGTGCCAGCAGCTTCCGCGGGAGCTCCTACAATGAGCAGTTCTTC
TRBD1	NA	TRBJ2-7	TRBV4-1	CASSPLYQGQGYYEQYF	TGCGCCAGCAGCCCCCTATACCAAGGACAGGGATATTACGAGCAGTACTTC
TRBD1	NA	TRBJ1-2	TRBV19	CASSTKDRGYQYGYTF	TGTGCCAGTAGTACAAAGGACAGGGGGTATCAGTATGGCTACACCTTC
NA	NA	TRBJ2-5	TRBV7-2	CASTWGWTETQYF	TGTGCCAGCACCTGGGGCTGGACGGAGACCCAGTACTTC
NA	few	TRBJ2-2	TRBV19	CASSNRQGLANTGELFF	TGTGCCAGTAGTAACCGGCAGGGGCTAGCGAACACCGGGGAGCTGTTTTTT
TRBD2	NA	TRBJ2-5	TRBV11-2	CASSTSDGGQETQYF	TGTGCCAGCAGCACCTCGGACGGGGGGCAAGAGACCCAGTACTTC
NA	NA	TRBJ2-3	TRBV7-7	CASSLAGTQGDTQYF	TGTGCTAGCAGCTTAGCAGGAACCCAGGGAGATACGCAGTATTTT
TRBD1	NA	TRBJ1-1	TRBV27	CASMDRGVRGTEAFF	TGTGCCAGTATGGACAGGGGGGTTCGAGGGACTGAAGCTTTCTTT
NA	NA	TRBJ2-1	TRBV29-1	CSYTYNEQFF	TGCAGTTACACCTACAATGAGCAGTTCTTC
NA	NA	TRBJ1-6	TRBV12-3/TRBV12-4	CASMKQYNSPLHF	TGTGCCAGCATGAAACAGTATAATTCACCCCTCCACTTT
NA	NA	TRBJ1-2	TRBV19	CASSGGQRNNYGYTF	TGTGCCAGTAGTGGTGGACAGAGGAACAACTATGGCTACACCTTC
NA	NA	TRBJ1-1	TRBV11-3	CASSRQTEAFF	TGTGCCAGCAGCCGACAGACTGAAGCTTTCTTT
TRBD1	NA	TRBJ2-7	TRBV9	CASSVGQGDQEQYF	TGTGCCAGCAGCGTAGGACAGGGGGACCAGGAGCAGTACTTC
TRBD1	NA	TRBJ2-7	TRBV3-1/TRBV3-2	CASSQWGQGAYEQYF	TGTGCCAGCAGCCAATGGGGACAGGGGGCCTACGAGCAGTACTTC
TRBD2	NA	TRBJ2-7	TRBV7-2	CASSSRLAGGPEQYF	TGTGCCAGCAGCTCACGACTAGCGGGGGGGCCCGAGCAGTACTTC
TRBD1	NA	TRBJ1-2	TRBV7-9	CASSSQGANYGYTF	TGTGCCAGCAGCTCCCAGGGGGCTAACTATGGCTACACCTTC
TRBD1	NA	TRBJ1-2	TRBV7-9	CASRLQGGNYGYTF	TGTGCCAGCAGGCTCCAGGGGGGAAACTATGGCTACACCTTC